This is a list of T cell receptor beta chains from one sample in a study of cytomegalovirus exposure and HLA in healthy donors. Produced via immunoSEQ multiplex PCR; TCRdb's table is partial and in-frame only. In the table there are about 160,000 clones, 65% to 80% of which are singletons. Sequencing input: PBMCs. The receptor set was obtained from a female donor in good health and CMV-seronegative. CDR3s include the opening cysteine and the closing phenylalanine or tryptophan. D genes are given only for firm matches.

d_call j_call v_call cdr3_aa
. TRBJ1-1 TRBV30 CAWSVGGNTEAFF
. TRBJ1-2 TRBV5-1 CASSLTPSGDGHTF
. TRBJ1-1 TRBV2 CASKSAPGHTEAFF
. TRBJ2-3 TRBV7-6 CASSPEGGADTQYF
TRBD1 TRBJ2-5 TRBV19 CASSIGQGAWEQYF
TRBD1 TRBJ1-2 TRBV19 CASTRGRYNYGYTF
. TRBJ1-3 TRBV5-8 CASSPRDGGNTIYF
. TRBJ1-3 TRBV19 CASTLGGSGNTIYF
TRBD1 TRBJ2-5 TRBV29-1 CSVRGTQETQYF
. TRBJ2-3 TRBV10-3 CAISEPSSGTDTQYF
TRBD1 TRBJ2-2 TRBV18 CASSPRDRVNTGELFF
. TRBJ2-2 TRBV27 CASSLGGPTGELFF
. TRBJ1-2 TRBV5-6 CASSLSQIAPGYTF
. TRBJ2-7 TRBV29-1 CSVAGKRESEQYF
. TRBJ1-1 TRBV10-1 CASSGGFTEAFF
TRBD1 TRBJ1-6 TRBV30 CATGTGVNSPLHF
. TRBJ2-3 TRBV7-6 CASSGRNTDTQYF
. TRBJ1-5 TRBV29-1 CSVEVGGSNQPQHF
TRBD1 TRBJ2-7 TRBV7-9 CANIRRTGPYEQYF
TRBD2 TRBJ2-1 TRBV5-4 CASSPSGGRQEQFF
. TRBJ2-7 TRBV9 CASSVDGTREYEQYF
. TRBJ1-5 TRBV30 CAWSVGGIRPQHF
. TRBJ1-1 TRBV19 CASSMGTRTEAFF
. TRBJ2-3 TRBV6-4 CASSDSEGGTDTQYF
. TRBJ1-5 TRBV28 CASSFLRAGSNQPQHF
. TRBJ2-7 TRBV29-1 CSVLLDRYYEQYF
TRBD1 TRBJ1-2 TRBV18 CASSPDQGAVYGYTF
. TRBJ1-1 TRBV19 CASTSHTEAFF
. TRBJ2-3 TRBV6-5 CASSYVLADTQYF
. TRBJ1-1 TRBV5-1 CASRQNPDGTEAFF
TRBD1 TRBJ1-2 TRBV5-4 CASSLRTGGAYYGYTF
. TRBJ1-2 TRBV13 CASRQAAGLLGYTF
TRBD2 TRBJ2-5 TRBV7-9 CASSPGLAGGPETQYF
TRBD1 TRBJ2-3 TRBV6-1 CASRWDRGTDTQYF
TRBD2 TRBJ2-3 TRBV5-4 CASSPGLVTDTQYF
TRBD1 TRBJ1-1 TRBV25-1 CASMNRGGRAEAFF
. TRBJ2-4 TRBV11-2 CASSFEQRDIQYF
TRBD1 TRBJ1-1 TRBV5-1 CASSLETGQGEAFF
. TRBJ1-4 TRBV7-9 CASNTGGGSEKLFF
. TRBJ2-1 TRBV28 CASSWRVRGGGQFF
. TRBJ2-5 TRBV30 CAWEDNTGQTQYF
TRBD1 TRBJ1-5 TRBV6-4 CASSSTGGQPQHF
TRBD1 TRBJ1-4 TRBV6-5 CASSLTGSNEKLFF
TRBD1 TRBJ1-1 TRBV9 CASSPSGTGRTEAFF
. TRBJ1-2 TRBV4-1 CASSQEERVGYGYTF
TRBD2 TRBJ2-1 TRBV2 CARGASGRSDEQFF
. TRBJ1-2 TRBV19 CASSISEVAADYGYTF
. TRBJ1-2 TRBV30 CAWSVSRGHGYTF